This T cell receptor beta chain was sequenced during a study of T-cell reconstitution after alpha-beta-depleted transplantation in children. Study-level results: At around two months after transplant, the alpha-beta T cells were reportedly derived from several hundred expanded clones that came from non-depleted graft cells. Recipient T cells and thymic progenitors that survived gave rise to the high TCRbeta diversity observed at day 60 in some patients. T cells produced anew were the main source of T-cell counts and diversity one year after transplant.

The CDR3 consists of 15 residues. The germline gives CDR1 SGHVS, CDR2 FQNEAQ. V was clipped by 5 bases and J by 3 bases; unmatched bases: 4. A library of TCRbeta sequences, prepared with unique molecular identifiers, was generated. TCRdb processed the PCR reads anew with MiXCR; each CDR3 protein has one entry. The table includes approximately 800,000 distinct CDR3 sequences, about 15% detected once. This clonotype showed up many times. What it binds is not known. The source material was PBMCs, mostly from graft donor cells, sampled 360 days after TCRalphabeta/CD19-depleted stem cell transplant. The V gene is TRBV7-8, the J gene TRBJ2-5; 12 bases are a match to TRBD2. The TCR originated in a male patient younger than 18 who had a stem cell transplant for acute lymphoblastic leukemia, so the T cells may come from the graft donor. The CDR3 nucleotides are TGTGCCAGCAGCCTTTGGACTAGCGGGAAAGAGACCCAGTACTTC. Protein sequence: CASSLWTSGKETQYF.